Presented here are 11 T cell receptor beta chains from one specimen sequenced in a study of cytomegalovirus exposure and HLA in healthy donors. PCR primers comprised 60 Vbeta and 13 Jbeta primers. TCRdb's table, derived via immunoSEQ multiplex PCR, lists solely in-frame clones and lacks some. Of about 76,000 clones detected, around 84% appear once; the ten largest clones hold roughly 8.9%. The sequenced sample consisted of PBMCs. The receptors derive from a woman aged 40 to 50 in good health and CMV-seropositive.

The chain has TRBV7-3 and TRBJ2-7; a possible D gene is TRBD2 (5 bases). Trimming shortened V by 0 bases and J by 0 bases, and 9 bases separated the two germline ends. The germline gives CDR1 SGHTA, CDR2 FQGTGA. The CDR3 has 15 residues. CDR3 sequence reads: CASSLTGGPSYEQYF. For the CDR3, the DNA is TGTGCCAGCAGCTTAACGGGCGGGCCCTCCTACGAGCAGTACTTC.

The chain links TRBV6-5 to TRBJ1-2, with TRBD1 identical over 7 bases. Germline V CDR1 and CDR2: MNHEY, SVGAGI. The CDR3 is 15 residues long. V trimming: 7 bases; J trimming: 6 bases; junction bases outside the gene matches: 14. The CDR3 region is CASNQLTGFSDGYTF. In DNA, the CDR3 is TGTGCCAGCAACCAATTGACAGGGTTTAGCGATGGCTACACCTTC.

The chain carries TRBV29-1 and TRBJ2-2; no clear D gene. The CDR3 runs 14 residues. Looked up from germline, CDR1 is SQVTM and CDR2 is ANQGSEA. Trimming stripped 4 bases from V and 2 bases from J, with 11 bases between. The CDR3 sequence is CSVGLGLNTGELFF. The CDR3 DNA follows: TGCAGCGTTGGTTTGGGCCTTAACACCGGGGAGCTGTTTTTT.

The rearrangement uses TRBV19 and TRBJ1-5; D not certain. V was shortened by 6 bases and J by 2 bases, with 5 bases between the two germline ends. The germline CDR1 and CDR2 sequences are LNHDA and SQIVND (reference sequence). There are 12 residues in the CDR3. The DNA for the CDR3 is TGTGCCAGTAGACTAGGCAATCAGCCCCAGCATTTT. Its protein is CASRLGNQPQHF.

The chain has TRBV29-1 and TRBJ1-1, with 8 bases lining up with TRBD1. Germline loops: CDR1 SQVTM, CDR2 ANQGSEA. The CDR3 covers 13 residues. Trimming removed 7 bases from V and 1 base from J; junction bases left unmatched: 5. This CDR3 is CSGGDRTNTEAFF. CDR3 bases: TGCAGCGGGGGGGACAGGACGAACACTGAAGCTTTCTTT.

V and J are TRBV28 and TRBJ1-3; D remains ambiguous. The germline CDR1 and CDR2 sequences are MDHEN and SYDVKM. Deletions cut 5 bases from V and 2 bases from J, with 7 bases between. This CDR3 has 13 residues. The chain's CDR3 is CASSPGAGNTIYF. The CDR3 DNA is TGTGCCAGCAGTCCCGGGGCTGGAAACACCATATATTTT.

The chain employs TRBV2 and TRBJ1-4, with D unclear. The germline CDR1 and CDR2 sequences are SNHLY and FYNNEI. The CDR3 is 13 residues long. Trimming shortened V by 4 bases and J by 4 bases, and 7 bases separated the two germline ends. CDR3 amino acids: CASSGGINEKLFF. The CDR3 DNA reads as TGTGCCAGCAGTGGAGGGATTAATGAAAAACTGTTTTTT.

The chain carries TRBV18 and TRBJ2-7; 7 positions match TRBD1. Germline V lookup: CDR1 KGHSH, CDR2 LQKENI. The CDR3 covers 16 residues. Trimming removed 5 bases from V and 3 bases from J; junction bases left unmatched: 13. The chain's CDR3 is CASSSKTGTDGYEQYF. The CDR3 DNA is TGTGCCAGCTCATCCAAGACCGGGACAGACGGCTACGAGCAGTACTTC.

The chain employs TRBV23-1 and TRBJ2-2, with D perhaps TRBD1 (6 bases). TRBV23-1 is recorded as an ORF, its role being uncertain. The CDR3 runs to 15 residues. V was shortened by 7 bases and J by 3 bases, with 15 bases between the two germline ends. The CDR3 protein is CASTPGQTYTGELFF. The CDR3, as DNA: TGCGCCAGCACCCCTGGACAGACTTACACCGGGGAGCTGTTTTTT.

V usage is TRBV7-9 and J usage is TRBJ1-2; a weak D match, TRBD1 (5 bases). Germline V CDR1 and CDR2: SEHNR, FQNEAQ (reference sequence). CDR3 size: 13 residues. Trimming took off 1 base at V and 7 bases at J, with 10 bases between the two ends. The CDR3 coding sequence is TGTGCCAGCAGCTTAGATCCCAGGGTTGGCTACACCTTC. Translating it yields CASSLDPRVGYTF.

A single count supports this clone. The chain carries TRBV5-1 and TRBJ2-3; possibly TRBD2 for D (6 bases). The CDR3 loop spans 15 amino acids. The germline V gene encodes CDR1 SGHRS and CDR2 YFSETQ. V was trimmed by 3 bases and J by 3 bases, leaving 14 bases between them. CDR3 sequence (DNA): TGCGCCAGCAGCTCATTACTAGCTTTGACAGATACGCAGTATTTT. Protein sequence: CASSSLLALTDTQYF.